This passage covers 21 T cell receptor beta chains from one sample sequenced in a study of cytomegalovirus exposure and HLA in healthy donors. PCR primers comprised 60 Vbeta and 13 Jbeta primers. The method was immunoSEQ multiplex PCR; TCRdb's version includes in-frame clones alone and lacks a portion of them. The table lists approximately 41,000 clones, roughly 80% of them singletons. The sample was PBMCs. The receptors here all came from a man in his fifties or sixties in good health and CMV-seronegative.

The chain employs TRBV11-1 and TRBJ2-6, with D tentatively TRBD2 (5 bases). The CDR3 loop spans 15 amino acids. Germline V gene sequence: CDR1 SGHAT, CDR2 FQDESV (reference sequence). The germline V and J ends were trimmed by 5 bases and 4 bases, with 12 bases remaining between them. The CDR3 coding sequence is TGTGCCAGCAGCCCGCGGGCGACCGGGGCCAACGTCCTGACTTTC. It codes for CASSPRATGANVLTF.

V and J are TRBV30 and TRBJ2-1, with 7 bases fitting TRBD1. The junction had 6 bases not matched to a gene; V was cut back by 1 base and J by 6 bases. This CDR3 is 14 amino acids long. Germline V gene sequence: CDR1 GTSNPN, CDR2 SVGIG (reference sequence). In DNA form, the CDR3 reads TGTGCCTGGAGTGAGGGGGCCCTGGGCAATGAGCAGTTCTTC. Amino acids: CAWSEGALGNEQFF.

The chain has TRBV4-1 and TRBJ2-1; 10 bases match TRBD2. The CDR3 extends over 16 amino acids. Germline V CDR1 and CDR2: MGHRA, YSYEKL. V lost 1 base and J lost 3; bases outside the gene matches: 3. In DNA form, the CDR3 reads TGCGCCAGCAGCCAAGGGGTAGCGGGGGGCTACAATGAGCAGTTCTTC. This sequence encodes CASSQGVAGGYNEQFF.

This clone was recorded once. The chain links TRBV4-2 to TRBJ2-3; TRBD2 might be the D (6 bases). CDR1 LGHNA and CDR2 YNFKEQ come from the germline V gene. The CDR3 covers 15 residues. The V and J ends lost 2 bases and 1 base respectively, with 10 bases between them. The CDR3 protein is CASSQRASGTDTQYF. The CDR3 DNA is TGTGCCAGCAGCCAAAGGGCTAGCGGCACAGATACGCAGTATTTT.

This chain uses TRBV12-1 with TRBJ2-7; the D segment call TRBD1 is taken from the table without a DNA check. TRBV12-1 constitutes a pseudogene. This CDR3 is built from 16 residues. In DNA, the CDR3 is TGTGCCAGCAGCCAGCCGTACAGGGGGCGAAGGTACGAGCAGTACTTC. Translating gives CASSQPYRGRRYEQYF.

This rearrangement joins TRBV4-1 to TRBJ1-2, with D possibly matching TRBD1 (5 bases). Germline CDR1 MGHRA, CDR2 YSYEKL. The germline V and J ends were trimmed by 0 bases and 4 bases, with 15 bases remaining between them. The CDR3 runs to 16 residues. CDR3 nucleotides: TGCGCCAGCAGCCAAGATTACGGCAGGGTGGTCTATGGCTACACCTTC. The encoded protein is CASSQDYGRVVYGYTF.

V usage is TRBV28 and J usage is TRBJ1-2; TRBD1 is a possible D gene (5 bases). The V end lost 3 bases, the J end lost 10 bases, and 15 bases lay between the germline ends. The CDR3 sequence is 13 residues long. Germline loops: CDR1 MDHEN, CDR2 SYDVKM. The chain's CDR3 is CASSLGRPADYTF. The CDR3 coding sequence is TGTGCCAGCAGTTTGGGGCGGCCCGCCGACTACACCTTC.

J is TRBJ2-1 and V is TRBV7-9; D might be TRBD1 (6 bases). The CDR3 sequence is 15 residues long. In germline, CDR1 is SEHNR, CDR2 FQNEAQ (reference sequence). V was shortened by 1 base and J by 6 bases, with 13 bases between the two germline ends. CDR3 residues: CASSLVVSGVNEQFF. The CDR3 nucleotides are TGTGCCAGCAGCTTAGTCGTCTCAGGGGTCAATGAGCAGTTCTTC.

This chain connects TRBV14 to TRBJ1-1, with D uncertain. Germline V gives CDR1 SGHDN, CDR2 FVKESK. V was pared by 0 bases and J by 2 bases, with 7 bases between. CDR3 length equals 14 residues. The chain's CDR3 is CASSQDTTNTEAFF. CDR3 coding DNA: TGTGCCAGCAGCCAAGATACGACAAACACTGAAGCTTTCTTT.

The chain recombines TRBV29-1 with TRBJ2-3; 7 bases agree with TRBD2. Germline CDR1 reads SQVTM; CDR2 reads ANQGSEA. CDR3 length equals 15 residues. Germline trimming cut 3 bases from V and 1 base from J; bases unmatched to any gene: 7. CDR3 protein: CSVDLGGGGTDTQYF. The CDR3 DNA sequence: TGCAGCGTTGACCTGGGCGGGGGTGGCACAGATACGCAGTATTTT.

The V gene is TRBV28, the J gene TRBJ2-7, with 10 bases that match TRBD2. This CDR3 is built from 17 residues. The germline CDR1 and CDR2 sequences are MDHEN and SYDVKM. With V trimmed by 2 bases and J by 1 base, 8 bases remained unmatched. CDR3: CASSLTLAGLPSYEQYF. Here the CDR3 DNA reads TGTGCCAGCAGTTTAACACTAGCGGGACTCCCGTCCTACGAGCAGTACTTC.

The chain carries TRBV29-1 and TRBJ1-2; D not certain. Per the germline V gene, CDR1 is SQVTM and CDR2 is ANQGSEA. This CDR3 is built from 13 residues. Trimming pared 1 base from V and 8 bases from J, leaving 14 bases between. The CDR3 here is CSVEVYSSQGYTF. In nucleotides, the CDR3 is TGCAGCGTTGAAGTATACAGCTCCCAGGGCTACACCTTC.

DNA for the CDR3: TGCGCCAGCAGCCCGGGTTCGGGGGGGCGCTTCAACGAGCAGTACTTC. Protein: CASSPGSGGRFNEQYF. This chain links TRBV4-1 with TRBJ2-7, with 8 bases lining up with TRBD2. From germline, CDR1 is MGHRA and CDR2 YSYEKL. The ends lost 4 bases at V and 5 bases at J; junction bases unmatched: 13. The CDR3 has 16 amino acids.

This rearrangement joins TRBV9 to TRBJ1-1; D unresolved. V was clipped by 0 bases and J by 4 bases, with 10 bases between them. Per germline, CDR1 SGDLS and CDR2 YYNGEE. The CDR3 loop spans 14 amino acids. CDR3 sequence (DNA): TGTGCCAGCAGCGTAGAAGGACTCGCCACTGAAGCTTTCTTT. This codes for CASSVEGLATEAFF. The entire variable domain, with the rest obtained from reference TRBV9 and TRBJ1-1, is as follows: DSGVTQTPKHLITATGQRVTLRCSPRSGDLSVYWYQQSLDQGLQFLIQYYNGEERAKGNILERFSAQQFPDLHSELNLSSLELGDSALYFCASSVEGLATEAFFGQGTRLTVV.

This chain's CDR3 is CASGSGSSYEQYF. The CDR3 bases are TGTGCCAGCGGTAGCGGGAGCTCCTACGAGCAGTACTTC. J is TRBJ2-7 and V is TRBV5-4, with 9 bases matching TRBD2. Trimming removed 7 bases from V and 0 bases from J; junction bases left unmatched: 2. The germline CDR1 and CDR2 sequences are SGHNT and YYREEE (reference sequence). The CDR3 loop spans 13 amino acids.

The chain is built from TRBV19 and TRBJ2-5; D may be TRBD2 (5 bases). V lost 5 bases to trimming and J lost 5 bases, with 9 bases between them. The CDR3 consists of 12 residues. CDR1 is LNHDA and CDR2 is SQIVND in the germline V gene (reference sequence). The DNA for the CDR3 is TGTGCCAGTAGTTTTAGGGAGGAGACCCAGTACTTC. As protein: CASSFREETQYF.

The V gene is TRBV9, the J gene TRBJ1-3; no clear D. The V end lost 0 bases, the J end lost 2 bases, and 18 bases lay between the germline ends. The CDR3 extends over 18 amino acids. Germline-derived CDR1 and CDR2 are SGDLS and YYNGEE. CDR3 DNA sequence: TGTGCCAGCAGCGTAGCCCCAACCTCAAGCGTAACTGGAAACACCATATATTTT. This translates into CASSVAPTSSVTGNTIYF.

The chain couples TRBV2 to TRBJ1-2; unclear D gene. This CDR3 region has 15 residues. CDR1 is SNHLY and CDR2 is FYNNEI in the germline V gene. V lost 4 bases and J 6 bases, leaving 18 bases between the germline ends. CDR3 residues: CASSVNTRSPNGYTF. CDR3 in DNA: TGTGCCAGCAGTGTTAATACTCGAAGCCCGAATGGCTACACCTTC.

This rearrangement joins TRBV12-5 to TRBJ2-1; D unclear. The CDR3 extends over 12 amino acids. Germline V gene data show CDR1 as LGHNT and CDR2 as FRNRAP. Trimming pared 2 bases from V and 6 bases from J, leaving 5 bases between. DNA of the CDR3: TGTGCTAGTGGTTTGCCCGGCAATGAGCAGTTCTTC. This gives the protein CASGLPGNEQFF.

This chain links TRBV4-2 with TRBJ2-5; 7 bases are shared with TRBD2. V lost 4 bases to trimming and J lost 2 bases; unmatched junction nucleotides: 22. CDR1 LGHNA and CDR2 YNFKEQ come from the germline V gene. This CDR3 spans 20 amino acids. The CDR3 nucleotides are TGTGCCAGCAGCCCCCTTTCGTCGTCTGTCCGGCGGGAGTATCAAGAGACCCAGTACTTC. Translation gives CASSPLSSSVRREYQETQYF.

The chain has TRBV5-6 and TRBJ1-1; 8 bases align to TRBD1. The CDR3 sequence is 15 residues long. Trimming removed 0 bases from V and 4 bases from J; junction bases left unmatched: 5. Germline CDR1 and CDR2: SGHDT and YYEEEE. In DNA form, the CDR3 reads TGTGCCAGCAGCTTGGGACAGGGGCGCCCCACTGAAGCTTTCTTT. This encodes CASSLGQGRPTEAFF.